This note documents a single T cell receptor beta chain sequence. In the authors' workflow: How many nucleated cells were present was estimated from reference gene primer amplification. The table came from immunoSEQ multiplex PCR; TCRdb's copy has only in-frame clones and leaves some out. V, J and clone size reflect that table, while D and trimming were determined from the DNA. In the table there are approximately 230,000 clones, approximately 83% of which are singletons. The sample is drawn from a study of blood T cell repertoires in COVID-19. Study details: From the United States, Italy and Spain came samples of acute and convalescent COVID-19. Nucleic acid was either cDNA or gDNA, and it came from T cells, B-cell-depleted T cells, or PBMCs.

The sample was peripheral blood. This sequence was found in a man of 80 years or more with acute or convalescent COVID-19.

CDR3: CASSLTGIGYGYTF. The CDR3, as DNA: TGTGCCAGCAGCTTAACAGGGATCGGCTATGGCTACACCTTC. V usage is TRBV7-9 and J usage is TRBJ1-2; possible D gene TRBD1, 6 bases. Germline V gene data show CDR1 as SEHNR and CDR2 as FQNEAQ (reference sequence). V shed 2 bases and J shed 4 bases, with 11 bases lying between them. CDR3 size: 14 residues. The full variable domain, rest sourced from reference TRBV7-9 and TRBJ1-2, is DTGVSQNPRHKITKRGQNVTFRCDPISEHNRLYWYRQTLGQGPEFLTYFQNEAQLEKSRLLSDRFSAERPKGSFSTLEIQRTEQGDSAMYLCASSLTGIGYGYTFGSGTRLTVV.